This T cell receptor beta chain comes out of a study of molecular identifiers for immune sequencing clone quantification. Study summary: The replicate experiment used RNA from roughly 20,000 or 100,000 naive CD8 cells. This RNA was split into five aliquots, and four of them were sequenced. Notes on the study in general: Identical barcode-sharing TCR molecules could lead to underestimated sizes for highly expanded clones. It was shown that clones above 20 RNA copies held over 98% of effector molecules, but under 1% in naive cells. In a background of about 900,000 naive cells, spiked Jurkat TCR RNA from one cell was reportedly detectable.

The CDR3 extends over 14 amino acids. Germline lookup yields CDR1 MNHEY and CDR2 SVGAGI. The V and J ends lost 4 bases and 5 bases, in that order; junction bases with no gene match: 6. TCRdb redid the calling of the PCR reads with MiXCR, one entry per CDR3 protein. The table lists about 320,000 distinct CDR3 sequences, 24% of them singletons, with around 0.74% in the top ten. This clonotype has more than one count but fewer than ten. Its specificity is unknown. The chain combines TRBV6-5 with TRBJ2-7; TRBD1 aligns across 9 bases. The sample was naive CD8+ T cells from blood, with Jurkat cell RNA spiked in. Documented subset: FACS-sorted CD8+CD4-CCR7+CD45RA+ naive T cells. The clonotype originates from a human donor in good health. Some libraries in this study had Jurkat cell RNA spiked in. In DNA, the CDR3 is TGTGCCAGCAGTTCCCGGGACAGGGTCCACGAGCAGTACTTC. Translated: CASSSRDRVHEQYF.